These 17 T cell receptor beta chains were all obtained from the same sample, sequenced in a study of cytomegalovirus exposure and HLA in healthy donors. PCR was performed using 60 Vbeta and 13 Jbeta primers. The protocol was immunoSEQ multiplex PCR, while the TCRdb copy is restricted to in-frame clones and leaves out a portion. The sample records tens of thousands of clones, roughly 74% being singletons. Sequencing input: PBMCs. All receptors come from a middle-aged woman in good health and CMV-seropositive.

This chain uses TRBV5-1 with TRBJ2-7, with 7 nucleotides matching TRBD1. V dropped 1 base and J dropped 6; count of bases not matched to a gene: 10. The CDR3 contains 15 residues. Germline V lookup: CDR1 SGHRS, CDR2 YFSETQ. The CDR3 loop reads CASSLPWDRPFEQYF. In DNA form, the CDR3 reads TGCGCCAGCAGCTTGCCATGGGACAGACCTTTCGAGCAGTACTTC.

The rearrangement uses TRBV18 and TRBJ2-2, with a weak D call TRBD2 (5 bases). Trimming cost V 4 bases and J 5 bases, with 14 bases left between them. This CDR3 has 15 amino acids. The germline V gene encodes CDR1 KGHSH and CDR2 LQKENI. CDR3 residues: CASSRLSPGTGELFF. CDR3 nucleotide sequence: TGTGCCAGCTCACGTCTATCCCCGGGGACCGGGGAGCTGTTTTTT.

The chain recombines TRBV7-2 with TRBJ2-7; D possibly corresponds to TRBD2 (5 bases). V was clipped by 2 bases and J by 7 bases, with 18 bases between them. Germline lookup yields CDR1 SGHTA and CDR2 FQGNSA. This CDR3 contains 15 residues. Here the CDR3 DNA reads TGTGCCAGCAGCTTACTAGTGGCGGTTACTAGAGAGCAGTACTTC. This codes for CASSLLVAVTREQYF.

V gene TRBV2 combines with J gene TRBJ1-6, with TRBD1 identical over 9 bases. This CDR3 region has 15 residues. Trimming at V came to 5 bases and at J to 6 bases, leaving 5 bases not matched to a gene. The germline V gene has CDR1 SNHLY and CDR2 FYNNEI. The CDR3 coding sequence is TGTGCCAGCAGTAAGACAGGGGGAAGTAATTCACCCCTCCACTTT. It translates to CASSKTGGSNSPLHF.

This chain joins TRBV4-3 and TRBJ1-5, with D unclear. V lost 0 bases, J lost 1 base, and 7 bases lay in between. The germline V gene encodes CDR1 LGHNA and CDR2 YSLEER. The CDR3 has 15 residues. In DNA, the CDR3 is TGCGCCAGCAGCCAAGAAAGGGAGAGCAATCAGCCCCAGCATTTT. It encodes CASSQERESNQPQHF.

This clone was picked up one time. This chain connects TRBV30 to TRBJ1-2, with 9 bases matching TRBD1. J gave up 10 bases and V 1 base, and 7 bases lay outside the gene matches. The CDR3 is made up of 13 amino acids. Germline loops: CDR1 GTSNPN, CDR2 SVGIG (reference sequence). CDR3 residues: CAWSEDRGSVYTF. In DNA, the CDR3 is TGTGCCTGGAGTGAGGACAGGGGTTCGGTCTACACCTTC.

This chain links TRBV7-9 with TRBJ2-1, with 7 bases identical to TRBD2. Germline V gene data show CDR1 as SEHNR and CDR2 as FQNEAQ (reference sequence). Unmatched junction bases numbered 8, after V lost 3 bases and J lost 12 bases. This CDR3 region has 13 residues. CDR3 amino acids: CASSFTGEGGQFF. The CDR3 DNA follows: TGTGCCAGCAGCTTTACGGGGGAGGGCGGGCAGTTCTTC.

V gene TRBV19 combines with J gene TRBJ2-2, with D perhaps TRBD2 (7 bases). The V gene lost 3 bases and the J gene lost 4 bases, with 9 bases spanning the gap. The CDR3 covers 14 residues. Germline CDR1 reads LNHDA; CDR2 reads SQIVND (reference sequence). The CDR3 here is CASSIGGRTGELFF. In DNA form, the CDR3 reads TGTGCCAGTAGTATCGGGGGGCGCACCGGGGAGCTGTTTTTT.

J is TRBJ2-7 and V is TRBV15; tentatively, D is TRBD1 (6 bases). The CDR3 contains 13 residues. CDR1 LNHNV and CDR2 YYDKDF come from the germline V gene (reference sequence). V lost 3 bases to trimming and J lost 1 base, with 7 bases between them. The DNA for the CDR3 is TGTGCCACCAGCAGTGGACAGTCCTACGAGCAGTACTTC. Protein: CATSSGQSYEQYF.

The rearrangement uses TRBV13 and TRBJ1-1; D gene unclear. The V gene's germline CDR1 is PRHDT and CDR2 FYEKMQ (reference sequence). Trimming pared 0 bases from V and 1 base from J, leaving 6 bases between. The CDR3 consists of 14 residues. CDR3 residues: CASSLGRSNTEAFF. The CDR3, as DNA: TGTGCCAGCAGCTTAGGCAGGTCGAACACTGAAGCTTTCTTT.

As concerns this clone: This same CDR3 is encoded by further DNA sequences in the sample. This chain links TRBV7-9 with TRBJ1-4; D is unclear. Looked up from germline, CDR1 is SEHNR and CDR2 is FQNEAQ (reference sequence). The length of the CDR3 is 12 residues. Trimming pared 1 base from V and 12 bases from J, leaving 9 bases between. The CDR3 DNA sequence: TGTGCCAGCAGCTTAGAGAATATAGAACTGTTTTTT. Translated: CASSLENIELFF.

V gene TRBV27 combines with J gene TRBJ1-1; no clear D gene. Trimming stripped 6 bases from V and 0 bases from J, with 14 bases between. Germline assignment: CDR1 MNHEY and CDR2 SMNVEV (reference sequence). This CDR3 is 15 amino acids long. In nucleotides, the CDR3 is TGTGCCAGCAGCCCAGTGAACGTAATGAACACTGAAGCTTTCTTT. It specifies CASSPVNVMNTEAFF.

Only one count was recorded for this clone. CDR3 amino acids: CASSLGALSGNTIYF. The CDR3 DNA reads as TGCGCCAGCAGCTTGGGGGCACTCTCTGGAAACACCATATATTTT. This chain connects TRBV5-1 to TRBJ1-3; D gene uncertain. Looked up from germline, CDR1 is SGHRS and CDR2 is YFSETQ. Trimming left V 0 bases short and J 0 bases short, with 7 bases between. The CDR3 runs to 15 residues.

The CDR3: CASSPDGGGNTEAFF. CDR3 sequence (DNA): TGCGCCAGCAGCCCGGACGGGGGTGGGAACACTGAAGCTTTCTTT. The rearrangement joins TRBV4-3 to TRBJ1-1; weak D call: TRBD1 (5 bases). This CDR3 comprises 15 residues. Trimming took 4 bases from V and 1 from J, leaving 13 bases between them. Germline lookup yields CDR1 LGHNA and CDR2 YSLEER.

The J gene is TRBJ2-7, the V gene TRBV19; perhaps TRBD1 as D (6 bases). The germline V gene encodes CDR1 LNHDA and CDR2 SQIVND (reference sequence). CDR3 length: 13 residues. V lost 4 bases and J lost 1, with 8 bases in between. The CDR3 region has the DNA TGTGCCAGTAGTACCGGACAGTCCTACGAGCAGTACTTC. It specifies CASSTGQSYEQYF.

A word on this clone: The junction departs from the called germline gene at one end, perhaps through a read error. The chain is built from TRBV7-9 and TRBJ1-2, with TRBD1 matching 7 bases. The CDR3 is 12 amino acids. The germline CDR1 and CDR2 sequences are SEHNR and FQNEAQ (reference sequence). The CDR3 spells CSSSLGGPGYTF. The CDR3 nucleotides read TGTTCCAGCAGCTTAGGGGGCCCGGGCTACACCTTC.

This clone appeared a few times. This chain links TRBV6-1 with TRBJ1-1, with D maybe TRBD1 (5 bases). This CDR3 comprises 16 residues. Germline CDR1 is MNHNS and CDR2 is SASEGT. The germline V and J ends were trimmed by 0 bases and 0 bases, with 11 bases remaining between them. CDR3: CASSEALRGLNTEAFF. As DNA, the CDR3 is TGTGCCAGCAGTGAAGCGCTTAGGGGCTTGAACACTGAAGCTTTCTTT.